This T cell receptor (beta chain) was identified during a study of beta chain features in type 1 diabetes. Study-level information: The patients were much like the healthy donors in age, gender and cell yields.

Findings and caveats of the study: TCRB repertoires of naive, central memory and Treg cells appeared more similar among patients than among healthy donors. The question of HLA type influencing TCRB rearrangement was one that remained unresolved here.

The sequenced template was cDNA made from the entire isolated RNA. Average reads for naive, central memory and regulatory T cell samples were several million. Clones were sequenced by immunoSEQ multiplex PCR, and TCRdb holds only the in-frame ones, with some missing. The sample consists of roughly 450,000 clones, approximately 15% of them appearing once. Germline-derived CDR1 and CDR2 are GTSNPN and SVGIG (reference sequence). The CDR3 is 14 amino acids. The ends were cut back, 8 bases at V and 5 bases at J, with 21 bases in the middle. Notes on this clone: Its specificity is not known.

This rearrangement joins TRBV30 to TRBJ1-1; D perhaps matches TRBD1 (6 bases). The sample taken for sequencing was naive CD4+ T cells from blood. The sequence came from a man younger than 45 in good health. This chain's CDR3 is CAHTPEGGVTEAFF. In DNA, the CDR3 is TGTGCCCACACCCCAGAGGGGGGGGTGACTGAAGCTTTCTTT.